This T cell receptor (beta chain) stems from a study of cytomegalovirus exposure and HLA in healthy donors. Nominal health characterized the donors when sampled, though unrecorded immune exposures were likely. Primers for the PCR totalled 60 Vbeta and 13 Jbeta. The method was immunoSEQ multiplex PCR; TCRdb's version includes in-frame clones alone and lacks a portion of them. In the table there are about 150,000 clones, over 60% of which are singletons. Details on this clone: The antigen is not known.

The J segment lost 6 bases and the V segment lost 5 bases, leaving 11 bases of the junction unmatched. The CDR3 contains 17 residues. Germline CDR1 reads MNHEY; CDR2 reads SMNVEV (reference sequence). Study results and limitations: In an earlier analysis, in approximately 630 donors, most V segments appeared productive either ~87% or ~30% of the time. Among TCR beta chains of equal frequency, HLA-associated ones were more clonally expanded in a later analysis. Association with HLA alleles at 0.05 false discovery rate was found for 16,951 TCR beta sequences in a later analysis.

The TCR comes from a woman aged 40-49 years in good health and CMV-seronegative. The specimen sequenced was PBMCs. The chain is built from TRBV27 and TRBJ2-5; 14 bases fit TRBD2. This CDR3 is CASSTRLAGGPGKTQYF. In nucleotides, the CDR3 is TGTGCCAGCAGTACCCGACTAGCGGGAGGGCCTGGGAAGACCCAGTACTTC.